The 16 T cell receptor beta chains below come from one sample, sequenced in a study of blood T cell repertoires in COVID-19. Sequenced by immunoSEQ multiplex PCR; TCRdb stores in-frame clones only, minus some. The sample records 150,000 or so clones, around 83% being singletons. Source material: peripheral blood. Every receptor here comes from an older woman with acute or convalescent COVID-19.

The gene calls are TRBV19 and TRBJ1-2, with D tentatively TRBD1 (5 bases). CDR3 length equals 13 residues. From germline, CDR1 is LNHDA and CDR2 SQIVND (reference sequence). Deletions cut 6 bases from V and 4 bases from J, with 12 bases between. DNA for the CDR3: TGTGCCAGTAGCCTGACAGAAATCTATGGCTACACCTTC. Residues: CASSLTEIYGYTF. Filled out from reference TRBV19 and TRBJ1-2, the complete variable domain reads DGGITQSPKYLFRKEGQNVTLSCEQNLNHDAMYWYRQDPGQGLRLIYYSQIVNDFQKGDIAEGYSVSREKKESFPLTVTSAQKNPTAFYLCASSLTEIYGYTFGSGTRLTVV.

This chain links TRBV9 with TRBJ2-5; 10 bases match TRBD1. The CDR3 covers 16 residues. CDR1 and CDR2 from the germline V gene are SGDLS and YYNGEE. The trim removed 4 bases at V and 3 bases at J, leaving 9 bases unmatched. The CDR3 here is CASSLTGTGVEETQYF. Here the CDR3 DNA reads TGTGCCAGCAGCCTAACCGGGACAGGGGTAGAAGAGACCCAGTACTTC. The full variable domain, in which reference TRBV9 and TRBJ2-5 provide the parts outside the CDR3, is DSGVTQTPKHLITATGQRVTLRCSPRSGDLSVYWYQQSLDQGLQFLIQYYNGEERAKGNILERFSAQQFPDLHSELNLSSLELGDSALYFCASSLTGTGVEETQYFGPGTRLLVL.

The chain couples TRBV29-1 to TRBJ1-2; D ambiguous. CDR1 is SQVTM, CDR2 ANQGSEA, per germline. Trimming took off 2 bases at V and 8 bases at J, with 3 bases between the two ends. This CDR3 has 9 amino acids. CDR3 sequence (DNA): TGCAGCGTTGAACCGGGCTACACCTTC. Translation: CSVEPGYTF.

The V call is TRBV30, the J call TRBJ1-5, with 8 positions matching TRBD1. Germline V gives CDR1 GTSNPN, CDR2 SVGIG (reference sequence). This CDR3 has 13 residues. J gave up 2 bases and V 5 bases, and 2 bases lay outside the gene matches. The CDR3 DNA is TGTGCCTGGGGGGGACAGGGCAATCAGCCCCAGCATTTT. The encoded protein is CAWGGQGNQPQHF.

J is TRBJ2-5 and V is TRBV6-6; D possibly corresponds to TRBD1 (6 bases). Germline lookup yields CDR1 MNHNY and CDR2 SVGAGI (reference sequence). CDR3 size: 14 residues. V gave up 7 bases and J gave up 4 bases, with 16 bases separating them. This CDR3 reads CASIGGRGVETQYF. CDR3 nucleotides: TGTGCCAGCATAGGTGGCAGGGGAGTAGAGACCCAGTACTTC.

V is TRBV5-1 and J is TRBJ1-5; D is perhaps TRBD1 (5 bases). The CDR3 consists of 14 residues. Germline lookup yields CDR1 SGHRS and CDR2 YFSETQ. Trimming left V 4 bases short and J 5 bases short, with 13 bases between. The CDR3 sequence is CASSPLGGDQPQHF. CDR3 nucleotide sequence: TGCGCCAGCAGCCCCCTAGGAGGGGATCAGCCCCAGCATTTT.

This clone was observed a handful of times. The chain employs TRBV11-3 and TRBJ2-5; TRBD2 is a possible D gene (7 bases). The CDR3 covers 15 residues. Trimming removed 5 bases at V and 5 bases at J, with 18 bases between. Per the germline V gene, CDR1 is SGHNT and CDR2 is YENEEA. This CDR3 reads CASSPRRGGLETQYF. The CDR3 region has the DNA TGTGCCAGCAGCCCCCGTAGGGGGGGGCTTGAGACCCAGTACTTC.

The rearrangement joins TRBV28 to TRBJ2-1; 9 bases line up with TRBD1. Germline CDR1 and CDR2: MDHEN and SYDVKM. Losses at the gene ends were 6 bases for V and 9 bases for J; bases not matched to a gene: 6. This CDR3 comprises 13 residues. CDR3 sequence (DNA): TGTGCCAGCAGGGGAACAGGGGGCAGTGAGCAGTTCTTC. It codes for CASRGTGGSEQFF. The variable domain in full, completed from reference TRBV28 and TRBJ2-1, reads DVKVTQSSRYLVKRTGEKVFLECVQDMDHENMFWYRQDPGLGLRLIYFSYDVKMKEKGDIPEGYSVSREKKERFSLILESASTNQTSMYLCASRGTGGSEQFFGPGTRLTVL.

V is TRBV10-3 and J is TRBJ2-3, with 12 positions matching TRBD1. Germline loops: CDR1 ENHRY, CDR2 SYGVKD. CDR3 length: 16 residues. V lost 4 bases to trimming and J lost 2 bases; unmatched junction nucleotides: 4. The CDR3 loop reads CAISVGTGGITDTQYF. DNA of the CDR3: TGTGCCATCAGTGTAGGGACAGGGGGCATCACAGATACGCAGTATTTT.

The J gene is TRBJ2-1, the V gene TRBV9, with TRBD1 as a possible D gene (6 bases). Germline CDR1 reads SGDLS; CDR2 reads YYNGEE. V gave up 0 bases and J gave up 9 bases, with 7 bases separating them. There are 12 residues in the CDR3. The CDR3 bases are TGTGCCAGCAGCGTAGAAGGGGGTGAGCAGTTCTTC. It codes for CASSVEGGEQFF.

DNA of the CDR3: TGTGCCAGCAGCCGGACAGGGGGAGAGACCCAGTACTTC. Its translation: CASSRTGGETQYF. V is TRBV7-9 and J is TRBJ2-5; 10 positions agree with TRBD1. The V gene's germline CDR1 is SEHNR and CDR2 FQNEAQ (reference sequence). The J segment lost 4 bases and the V segment lost 5 bases, leaving 1 base of the junction unmatched. The CDR3 covers 13 residues.

This rearrangement joins TRBV10-2 to TRBJ2-3; TRBD2 aligns across 7 bases. Trimming took 10 bases from V and 2 from J; bases not matched to a gene: 6. The length of the CDR3 is 13 residues. Germline loops: CDR1 WSHSY, CDR2 SAAADI. CDR3 region: CATSRDYTDTQYF. The CDR3 DNA reads as TGCGCCACTTCCCGGGACTACACAGATACGCAGTATTTT.

As to this clone: Germline and junction disagree at one end, which may indicate a read error. This sequence joins TRBV7-2 and TRBJ2-1, with 10 bases that match TRBD2. CDR3 size: 15 residues. Germline loops: CDR1 SGHTA, CDR2 FQGNSA. CDR3: CASSSTGASGGSTLF. In nucleotides, the CDR3 is TGTGCCAGCAGCTCCACTGGAGCTAGCGGGGGCTCTACCCTCTTC.

The CDR3 spells CASSRRAGQGVGQETQYF. CDR3 DNA sequence: TGCGCCAGCAGCCGACGGGCGGGACAGGGAGTAGGGCAAGAGACCCAGTACTTC. The rearrangement uses TRBV4-1 and TRBJ2-5; 9 bases map to TRBD1. V was clipped by 4 bases and J by 2 bases; unmatched bases: 14. The CDR3 spans 18 residues. Looked up from germline, CDR1 is MGHRA and CDR2 is YSYEKL.

This chain links TRBV7-9 with TRBJ2-7, with D possibly TRBD1 on 6 matching bases. This CDR3 has 12 residues. CDR1 and CDR2 (germline): SEHNR, FQNEAQ (reference sequence). Trimming cost V 7 bases and J 2 bases, with 9 bases left between them. The CDR3 is CASTGDPYEQYF. As DNA, the CDR3 is TGTGCCAGCACAGGGGATCCCTACGAGCAGTACTTC.

CDR3 protein: CASRHIAGATDNEQFF. CDR3 sequence (DNA): TGTGCCAGCAGACACATAGCGGGGGCCACCGACAATGAGCAGTTCTTC. The V and J genes are TRBV3-1 (or the pseudogene TRBV3-2) and TRBJ2-1; TRBD2 aligns across 9 bases. J was trimmed by 5 bases and V by 6 bases; bases with no gene match: 11. In germline, CDR1 is LGHDT, CDR2 YNNKEL (reference sequence). This CDR3 is built from 16 residues.